These T cell receptor beta chains were read from a single sample in a study of T cells after somatic rescue of genetic block. Assay used: immunoSEQ multiplex PCR; TCRdb lists only in-frame clones, some missing. The sample has some 90,000 clones; 75% to 90% are singletons. Sequencing was done on a sample of peripheral blood mononuclear cells (PBMCs). The receptors derive from a woman under 30. The conserved cysteine and the conserved F or W are not part of the CDR3 here.

TRBV5-4,TRBJ2-3,ASSSSGSVADTQY
TRBV2,TRBJ2-1,ASSRIPGRVGF
TRBV11-3,TRBJ2-1,ASNKQGSLSYNEQF
TRBV11-2,TRBJ2-7,ASSAVQGLPYEQY
TRBV7-9,TRBJ1-2,ASSPPGEDGYT
TRBV9,TRBJ2-7,ASSVAVGGTGNEQY
TRBV29-1,TRBJ1-1,SVAQVLNTEAF
TRBV30,TRBJ1-5,AWSVSPGGQPQH
TRBV6-5,TRBJ1-3,ASSYDTSSGNTIY
TRBV19,TRBJ2-2,ASSQGAGGRAGELF
TRBV18,TRBJ1-5,ASSPDTSNQPQH
TRBV5-1,TRBJ2-2,ASSLGLAGNTGELF
TRBV5-1,TRBJ1-1,ASSLRGENTEAF
TRBV11-2,TRBJ1-2,ASDTLTGPYGYT
TRBV5-5,TRBJ1-2,ASSTTGGRYGYT
TRBV6-5,TRBJ2-1,ASAKGLAGPQQQF
TRBV29-1,TRBJ2-3,SVEDHGGGHADTQY
TRBV10-1,TRBJ2-1,ASSGVLADYNEQF
TRBV6-6,TRBJ1-2,ATSTGTNYGYT
TRBV13,TRBJ1-5,ASSEGARQPQH
TRBV28,TRBJ1-1,ASSRAPEAF
TRBV5-1,TRBJ2-7,ASFGSRGEQY
TRBV9,TRBJ1-4,ASSVAPTSTNEKLF
TRBV7-7,TRBJ2-1,ASSIEGTGDEQF
TRBV28,TRBJ2-1,ATRQGAVLGDEQF
TRBV30,TRBJ2-4,AWSVLRGTWSYGKNIQY
TRBV5-1,TRBJ2-1,ASSPRTKREGRDEQF
TRBV6-4,TRBJ1-5,ASSPHPGQGRQPQH
TRBV28,TRBJ2-5,ASSGEETQY
TRBV4-1,TRBJ1-4,ASSQGPDSYNEKLF
TRBV6-1,TRBJ1-1,ASRVPNTEAF
TRBV5-6,TRBJ1-2,ASSLDGGTFNYGYT
TRBV11-1,TRBJ1-1,ASSLDGPGTGSTEAF
TRBV23-1,TRBJ2-7,ASPRDGYEQY
TRBV5-1,TRBJ1-1,ASSSPGQGLEAF
TRBV30,TRBJ1-5,ASGESGQPQH
TRBV20-1,TRBJ1-1,SARDWTEAF
TRBV23-1,TRBJ2-2,ASSTSRGAV
TRBV5-1,TRBJ2-1,ASSAGQGTNEQF
TRBV27,TRBJ1-5,ASSLLWGNQPQH
TRBV28,TRBJ2-1,ASSLGGSTFSRSSYNEQF
TRBV5-1,TRBJ1-6,ASSLKGISYNSPLH
TRBV7-2,TRBJ2-7,ASSGQGTYEQY
TRBV7-8,TRBJ2-3,ASSLWGRGSVIGTDTQY
TRBV7-9,TRBJ1-2,ARNRVGYGYT
TRBV6-6,TRBJ1-1,ASSYGSVNTEAF
TRBV14,TRBJ1-5,ASSYTGTVSNQPQH